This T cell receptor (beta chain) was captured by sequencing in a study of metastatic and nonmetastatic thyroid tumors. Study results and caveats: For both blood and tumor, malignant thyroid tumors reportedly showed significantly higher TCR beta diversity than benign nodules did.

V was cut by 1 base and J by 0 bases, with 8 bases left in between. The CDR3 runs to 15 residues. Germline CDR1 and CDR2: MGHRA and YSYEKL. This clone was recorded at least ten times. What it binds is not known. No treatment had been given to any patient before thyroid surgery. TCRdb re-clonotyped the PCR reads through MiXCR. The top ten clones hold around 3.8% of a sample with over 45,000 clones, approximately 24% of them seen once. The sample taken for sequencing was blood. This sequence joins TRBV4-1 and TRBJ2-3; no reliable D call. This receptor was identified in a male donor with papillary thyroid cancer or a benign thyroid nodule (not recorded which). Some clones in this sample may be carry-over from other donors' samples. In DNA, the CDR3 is TGCGCCAGCAGCCAAGTGGAGACTAGCACAGATACGCAGTATTTT. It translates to CASSQVETSTDTQYF.